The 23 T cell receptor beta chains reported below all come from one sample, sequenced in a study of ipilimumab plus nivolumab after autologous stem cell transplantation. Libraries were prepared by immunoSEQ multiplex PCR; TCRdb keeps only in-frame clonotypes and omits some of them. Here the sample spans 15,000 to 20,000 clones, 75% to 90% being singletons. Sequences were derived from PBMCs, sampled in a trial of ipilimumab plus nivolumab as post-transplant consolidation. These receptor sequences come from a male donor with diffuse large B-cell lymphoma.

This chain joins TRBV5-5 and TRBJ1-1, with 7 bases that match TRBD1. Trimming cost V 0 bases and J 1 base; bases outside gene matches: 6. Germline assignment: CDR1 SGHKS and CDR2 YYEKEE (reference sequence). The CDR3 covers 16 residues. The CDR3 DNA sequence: TGTGCCAGCAGCTTGGGCCCCAGGACAGGGAACACTGAAGCTTTCTTT. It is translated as CASSLGPRTGNTEAFF. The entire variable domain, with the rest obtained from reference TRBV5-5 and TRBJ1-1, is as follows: DAGVTQSPTHLIKTRGQQVTLRCSPISGHKSVSWYQQVLGQGPQFIFQYYEKEERGRGNFPDRFSARQFPNYSSELNVNALLLGDSALYLCASSLGPRTGNTEAFFGQGTRLTVV.

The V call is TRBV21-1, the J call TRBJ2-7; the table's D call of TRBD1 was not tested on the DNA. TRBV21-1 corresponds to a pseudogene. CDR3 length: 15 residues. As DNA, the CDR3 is TGTGCCAGCAGCAGTGGACAGGGGGCGTTCTACGAGCAGTACTTC. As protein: CASSSGQGAFYEQYF.

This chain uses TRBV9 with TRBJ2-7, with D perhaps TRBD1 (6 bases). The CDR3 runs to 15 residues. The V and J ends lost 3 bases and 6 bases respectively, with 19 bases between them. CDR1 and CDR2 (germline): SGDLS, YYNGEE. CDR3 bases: TGTGCCAGCAGCGCTACAGGGAGAGACCACTCCGAGCAGTACTTC. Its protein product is CASSATGRDHSEQYF.

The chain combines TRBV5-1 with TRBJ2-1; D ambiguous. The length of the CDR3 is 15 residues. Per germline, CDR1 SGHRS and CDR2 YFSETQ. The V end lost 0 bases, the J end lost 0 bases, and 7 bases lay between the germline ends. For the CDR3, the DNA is TGCGCCAGCAGCTTGGGGCGGTTCTCCTACAATGAGCAGTTCTTC. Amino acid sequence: CASSLGRFSYNEQFF.

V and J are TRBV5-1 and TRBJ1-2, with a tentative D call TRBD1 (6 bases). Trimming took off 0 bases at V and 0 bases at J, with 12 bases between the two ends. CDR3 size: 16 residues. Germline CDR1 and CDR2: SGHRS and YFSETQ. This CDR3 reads CASSLEWDKSNYGYTF. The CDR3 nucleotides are TGCGCCAGCAGCTTGGAATGGGACAAATCTAACTATGGCTACACCTTC.

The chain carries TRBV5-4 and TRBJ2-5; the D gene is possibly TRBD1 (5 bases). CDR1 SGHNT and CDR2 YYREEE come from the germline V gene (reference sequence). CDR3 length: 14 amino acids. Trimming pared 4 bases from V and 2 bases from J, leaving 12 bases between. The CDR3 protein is CASSLKKGQETQYF. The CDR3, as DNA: TGTGCCAGCAGCCTAAAAAAGGGGCAAGAGACCCAGTACTTC.

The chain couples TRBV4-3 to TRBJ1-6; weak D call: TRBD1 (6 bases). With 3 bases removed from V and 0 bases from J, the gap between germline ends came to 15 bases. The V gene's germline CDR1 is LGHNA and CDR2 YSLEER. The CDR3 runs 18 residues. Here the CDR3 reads CASSHPRGGLSYNSPLHF. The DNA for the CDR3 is TGCGCCAGCAGCCACCCAAGGGGGGGGCTCTCCTATAATTCACCCCTCCACTTT.

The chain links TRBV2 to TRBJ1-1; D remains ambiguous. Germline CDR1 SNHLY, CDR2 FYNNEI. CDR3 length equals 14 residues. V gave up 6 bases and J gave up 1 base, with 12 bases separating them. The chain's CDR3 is CASRIRLSNTEAFF. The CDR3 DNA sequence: TGTGCCAGCAGGATTCGGCTATCGAACACTGAAGCTTTCTTT. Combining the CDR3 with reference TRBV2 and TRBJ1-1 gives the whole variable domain EPEVTQTPSHQVTQMGQEVILRCVPISNHLYFYWYRQILGQKVEFLVSFYNNEISEKSEIFDDQFSVERPDGSNFTLKIRSTKLEDSAMYFCASRIRLSNTEAFFGQGTRLTVV.

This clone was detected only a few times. The CDR3 loop is CASSLSAFQNTEAFF. The CDR3 region has the DNA TGCGCCAGCAGCTTGTCGGCATTTCAGAACACTGAAGCTTTCTTT. The chain is built from TRBV5-1 and TRBJ1-1; D uncertain. The CDR3 covers 15 residues. Germline V gene lookup returns CDR1 SGHRS and CDR2 YFSETQ. Trimming took 1 base from V and 1 from J, leaving 11 bases between them.

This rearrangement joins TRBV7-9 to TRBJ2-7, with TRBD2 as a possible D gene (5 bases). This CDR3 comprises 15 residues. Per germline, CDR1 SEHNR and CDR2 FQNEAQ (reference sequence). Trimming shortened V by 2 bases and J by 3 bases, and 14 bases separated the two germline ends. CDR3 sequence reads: CASSLIKLGGYEQYF. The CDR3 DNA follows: TGTGCCAGCAGCTTAATTAAGCTAGGAGGCTACGAGCAGTACTTC.

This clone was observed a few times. Here the CDR3 reads CAIAPTDREYGEQYF. The DNA of the CDR3 is TGTGCCATCGCCCCCACTGACAGGGAATACGGCGAGCAGTACTTC. V and J are TRBV21-1 and TRBJ2-7; TRBD1, as called in the table, went unchecked against the DNA. TRBV21-1 is marked as a pseudogene. The CDR3 runs to 15 residues.

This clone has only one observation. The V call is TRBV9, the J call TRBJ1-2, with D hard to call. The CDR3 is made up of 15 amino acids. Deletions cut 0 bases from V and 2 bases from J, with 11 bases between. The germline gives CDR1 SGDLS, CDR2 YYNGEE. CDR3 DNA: TGTGCCAGCAGCGTAGCTATCGACACAAACTATGGCTACACCTTC. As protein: CASSVAIDTNYGYTF.

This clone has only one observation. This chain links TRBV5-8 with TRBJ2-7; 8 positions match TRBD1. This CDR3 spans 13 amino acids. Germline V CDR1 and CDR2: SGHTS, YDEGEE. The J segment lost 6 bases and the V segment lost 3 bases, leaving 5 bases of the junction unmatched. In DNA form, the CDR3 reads TGTGCCAGCAGCTGGGGGACAGGACTCGAGCAGTACTTC. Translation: CASSWGTGLEQYF.

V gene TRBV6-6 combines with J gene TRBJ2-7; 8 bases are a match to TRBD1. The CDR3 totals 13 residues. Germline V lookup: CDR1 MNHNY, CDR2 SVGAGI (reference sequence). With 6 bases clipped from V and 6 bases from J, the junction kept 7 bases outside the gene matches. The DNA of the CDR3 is TGTGCCAGCAGCGATTCAGACAGGGGCGAGCAGTACTTC. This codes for CASSDSDRGEQYF.

The CDR3 DNA is TGTGCCAGCAGTTGGGCTAACAGGGTGGGGAGCAATGAGCAGTTCTTC. This translates into CASSWANRVGSNEQFF. This chain connects TRBV2 to TRBJ2-1; D is perhaps TRBD1 (6 bases). Trimming cost V 5 bases and J 6 bases, with 20 bases left between them. The CDR3 has 16 amino acids. The germline gives CDR1 SNHLY, CDR2 FYNNEI.

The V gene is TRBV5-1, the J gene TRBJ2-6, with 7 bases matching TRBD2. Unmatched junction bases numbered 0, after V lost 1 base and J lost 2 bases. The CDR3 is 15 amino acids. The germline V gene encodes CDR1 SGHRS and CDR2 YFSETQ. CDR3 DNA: TGCGCCAGCAGCTTGAGCGGGGCTGGGGCCAACGTCCTGACTTTC. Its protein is CASSLSGAGANVLTF.

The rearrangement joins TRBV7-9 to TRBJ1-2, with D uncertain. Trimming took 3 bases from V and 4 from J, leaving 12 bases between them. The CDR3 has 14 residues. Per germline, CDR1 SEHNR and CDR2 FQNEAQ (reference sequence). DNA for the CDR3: TGTGCCAGCAGCTTCGAGTCGAGAGTCTATGGCTACACCTTC. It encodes CASSFESRVYGYTF.

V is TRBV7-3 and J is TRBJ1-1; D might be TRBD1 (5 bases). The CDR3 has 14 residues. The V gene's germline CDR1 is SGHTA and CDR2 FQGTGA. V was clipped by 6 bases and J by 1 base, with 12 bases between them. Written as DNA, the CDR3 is TGTGCCAGCAGTTCACAGGCGGCGAACACTGAAGCTTTCTTT. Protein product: CASSSQAANTEAFF.

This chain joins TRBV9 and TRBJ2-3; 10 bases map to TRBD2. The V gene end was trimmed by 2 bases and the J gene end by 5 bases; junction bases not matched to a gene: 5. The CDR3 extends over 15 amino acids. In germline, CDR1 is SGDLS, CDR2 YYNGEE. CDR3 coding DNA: TGTGCCAGCAGCGTCCAAGCGGGGGGGGGAGATACGCAGTATTTT. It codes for CASSVQAGGGDTQYF.

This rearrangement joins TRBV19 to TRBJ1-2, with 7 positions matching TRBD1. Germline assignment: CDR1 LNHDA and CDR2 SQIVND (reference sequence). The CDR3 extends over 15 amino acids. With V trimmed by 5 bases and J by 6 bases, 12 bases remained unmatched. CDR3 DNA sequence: TGTGCCAGTAGTGCCTCGATCGGGACAGCCCATGGCTACACCTTC. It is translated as CASSASIGTAHGYTF.

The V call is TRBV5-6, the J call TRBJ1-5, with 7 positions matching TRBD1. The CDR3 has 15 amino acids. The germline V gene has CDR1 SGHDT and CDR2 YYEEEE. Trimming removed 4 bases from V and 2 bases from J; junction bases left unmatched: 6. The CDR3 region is CASSLAGGGNQPQHF. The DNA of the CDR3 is TGTGCCAGCAGCCTCGCAGGGGGTGGCAATCAGCCCCAGCATTTT.

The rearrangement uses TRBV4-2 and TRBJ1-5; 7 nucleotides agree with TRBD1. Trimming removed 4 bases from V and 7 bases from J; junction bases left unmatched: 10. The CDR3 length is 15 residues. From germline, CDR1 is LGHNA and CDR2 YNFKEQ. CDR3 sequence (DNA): TGTGCCAGCAGCCCCAAGGCAGGGGGGTTCCAGCCCCAGCATTTT. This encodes CASSPKAGGFQPQHF.

The CDR3 region is CASSFGRRSGTSYEQYF. Here the CDR3 DNA reads TGTGCCAGCAGCTTCGGACGCAGAAGCGGGACCTCCTACGAGCAGTACTTC. The V and J genes are TRBV11-2 and TRBJ2-7; 7 nucleotides line up with TRBD2. This CDR3 has 17 amino acids. V dropped 3 bases and J dropped 0; count of bases not matched to a gene: 11. CDR1 is SGHAT, CDR2 FQNNGV, per germline.